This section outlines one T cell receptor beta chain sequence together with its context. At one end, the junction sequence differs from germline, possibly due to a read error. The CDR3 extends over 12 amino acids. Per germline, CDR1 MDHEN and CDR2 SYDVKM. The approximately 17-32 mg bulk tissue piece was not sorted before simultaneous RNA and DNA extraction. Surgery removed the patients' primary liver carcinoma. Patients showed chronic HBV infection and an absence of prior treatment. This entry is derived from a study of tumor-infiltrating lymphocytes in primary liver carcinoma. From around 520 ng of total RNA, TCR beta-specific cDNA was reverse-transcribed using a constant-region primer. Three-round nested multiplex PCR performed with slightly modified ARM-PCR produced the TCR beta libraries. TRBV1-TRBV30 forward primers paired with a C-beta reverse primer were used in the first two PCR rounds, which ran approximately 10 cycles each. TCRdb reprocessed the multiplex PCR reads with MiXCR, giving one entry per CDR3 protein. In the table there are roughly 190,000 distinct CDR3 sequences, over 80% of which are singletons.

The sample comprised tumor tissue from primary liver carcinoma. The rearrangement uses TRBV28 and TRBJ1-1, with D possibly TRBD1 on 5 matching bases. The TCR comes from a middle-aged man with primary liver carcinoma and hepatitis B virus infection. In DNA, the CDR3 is TGTACCAGCAGCGGACGGGGGTTCGTAGATTTCTTT. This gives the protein CTSSGRGFVDFF. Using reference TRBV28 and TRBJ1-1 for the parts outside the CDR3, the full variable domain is DVKVTQSSRYLVKRTGEKVFLECVQDMDHENMFWYRQDPGLGLRLIYFSYDVKMKEKGDIPEGYSVSREKKERFSLILESASTNQTSMYLCTSSGRGFVDFFGQGTRLTVV.